This TCR beta chain stems from a study of shared clonotypes between healthy human individuals. At the level of the study: For every donor, three CD4 naive, three CD4 memory, two CD8 naive and one CD8 memory plates were used.

Sequencing used immunoSEQ multiplex PCR; TCRdb keeps in-frame clones, though not all of them. This repertoire shows some 2,000,000 clones, roughly 94% found once; its top ten account for about 1.1%. Details on this clone: Its antigen is as yet unknown. The sample carries other DNA sequences with the same CDR3.

V shed 0 bases and J 2 bases; nucleotides not matched to a gene: 4. In germline, CDR1 is LGHNA, CDR2 YSLEER. The CDR3 consists of 15 residues. General study points: All-four-donor shared clonotypes had higher generation probabilities than non-shared clonotypes did. How much donors shared clonotypes was expected to be affected by sequencing depth.

CD45RO negativity and positive selection for CCR7 defined naive CD8 cells, a population that excluded terminally differentiated effector memory CD45RA+ cells. Adult Caucasians living in Nashville, Tennessee made up all of the donors. The sample was naive CD8+ T cells sorted from blood. The chain couples TRBV4-3 to TRBJ2-7, with 7 positions matching TRBD1. This TCR was sampled from a man aged 18 to 29 in good health. The CDR3 loop reads CASSQDGQGAYEQYF. In DNA, the CDR3 is TGCGCCAGCAGCCAAGATGGGCAGGGGGCCTACGAGCAGTACTTC.